The T cell receptor (beta chain) under discussion was sequenced for a study of blood T cell repertoires in COVID-19. This clone has only a few counts. This table comes from immunoSEQ multiplex PCR, and its TCRdb copy is limited to in-frame clones, with some not included. The table lists 150,000 to 200,000 clones, 70% to 85% of them singletons. V was trimmed by 3 bases and J by 4 bases, leaving 12 bases between them. Germline CDR1 reads LNHDA; CDR2 reads SQIVND (reference sequence). The CDR3 extends over 15 amino acids. This TCR was sampled from a man between 45 and 60 years old who had recovered from COVID-19. The specimen was PBMCs or T cells enriched from blood (not recorded which). This chain uses TRBV19 with TRBJ2-2; possibly TRBD1 for D (6 bases). The CDR3 here is CASSIRGLGTGELFF. The CDR3 DNA follows: TGTGCCAGTAGTATCAGGGGCCTGGGCACCGGGGAGCTGTTTTTT.